Presented here are 23 T cell receptor beta chains from one specimen sequenced in a study of CD8+ T cells in alopecia areata. Isolated RNA was reverse transcribed into cDNA used as the sequencing template. The protocol was immunoSEQ multiplex PCR, while the TCRdb copy is restricted to in-frame clones and leaves out a portion. The sample lists under 250,000 clones; 50% to 60% were seen once. The specimen comprised CD4+ T cells sorted from blood, sampled at week 0. The receptors were gathered from a human donor with alopecia areata.

The genes are TRBV7-6 and TRBJ1-3, with no clear D. Looked up from germline, CDR1 is SGHVS and CDR2 is FNYEAQ. V was pared by 2 bases and J by 0 bases, with 2 bases between. The CDR3 runs 13 residues. The CDR3 coding sequence is TGTGCCAGCAGCTTAAGCTCTGGAAACACCATATATTTT. It codes for CASSLSSGNTIYF.

A few counts support this clone. The chain couples TRBV5-1 to TRBJ1-1, with 7 bases identical to TRBD1. The junction had 4 bases not matched to a gene; V was cut back by 5 bases and J by 3 bases. This CDR3 has 13 residues. The V gene's germline CDR1 is SGHRS and CDR2 YFSETQ. The chain's CDR3 is CASRGGAYTEAFF. The CDR3 region has the DNA TGCGCCAGCAGAGGGGGCGCATACACTGAAGCTTTCTTT.

The J gene is TRBJ2-1, the V gene TRBV18, with a possible D match to TRBD2 (5 bases). CDR1 and CDR2 (germline): KGHSH, LQKENI. The CDR3 sequence is 17 residues long. V was shortened by 0 bases and J by 5 bases, with 17 bases between the two germline ends. DNA for the CDR3: TGTGCCAGCTCACCACCGATCGGGGAGCGTAGGAACAATGAGCAGTTCTTC. It translates to CASSPPIGERRNNEQFF.

Details on this clone: One end of the junction varies from germline; a read error may be responsible. This chain uses TRBV29-1 with TRBJ2-7; D is unclear. There are 11 residues in the CDR3. The germline V gene has CDR1 SQVTM and CDR2 ANQGSEA. This CDR3 reads CCATNSDEQYF. CDR3 DNA: TGTTGCGCCACCAACTCAGACGAGCAGTACTTC.

This clone was seen only a few times. The chain uses TRBV5-6 and TRBJ1-2; D gene unclear. This CDR3 region has 17 residues. Trimming cost V 0 bases and J 1 base, with 16 bases left between them. The V gene's germline CDR1 is SGHDT and CDR2 YYEEEE. The CDR3 sequence: CASSLASRRVVNYGYTF. The CDR3 bases are TGTGCCAGCAGCTTGGCCTCCAGGCGAGTTGTTAACTATGGCTACACCTTC.

This clone was found a few times. V gene TRBV7-2 combines with J gene TRBJ1-2; D gene unclear. The CDR3 totals 12 residues. Looked up from germline, CDR1 is SGHTA and CDR2 is FQGNSA. V was clipped by 6 bases and J by 4 bases, with 9 bases between them. The CDR3 DNA is TGTGCCAGCAGGGAGCCTCCCTATGGCTACACCTTC. Its protein product is CASREPPYGYTF.

DNA of the CDR3: TGTGCCAGCAGTGATCACAGGGGGCGTGTTGATACGCAGTATTTT. It translates to CASSDHRGRVDTQYF. The chain joins TRBV6-1 to TRBJ2-3; TRBD1 aligns across 9 bases. CDR3 length equals 15 residues. Per germline, CDR1 MNHNS and CDR2 SASEGT. Germline trimming cut 3 bases from V and 6 bases from J; bases unmatched to any gene: 7.

The genes are TRBV5-6 and TRBJ2-5; 14 bases align to TRBD2. The germline V gene has CDR1 SGHDT and CDR2 YYEEEE. The V segment lost 4 bases and the J segment 0 bases; nucleotides outside the gene matches: 8. CDR3 size: 18 residues. This CDR3 reads CASSPRRTSGRYQETQYF. The CDR3 DNA reads TGTGCCAGCAGCCCCCGGCGGACTAGCGGGAGGTACCAAGAGACCCAGTACTTC.

The chain is built from TRBV30 and TRBJ2-7; no definite D call. The CDR3 runs 13 residues. V shed 2 bases and J shed 0 bases, with 8 bases lying between them. From germline, CDR1 is GTSNPN and CDR2 SVGIG (reference sequence). The CDR3 DNA sequence: TGTGCCTGGAGTCAGAGAAACTCCTACGAGCAGTACTTC. This encodes CAWSQRNSYEQYF.

V usage is TRBV29-1 and J usage is TRBJ2-3; D call uncertain. V lost 7 bases, J lost 4 bases, and 6 bases lay in between. The CDR3 totals 10 residues. Germline V gives CDR1 SQVTM, CDR2 ANQGSEA. CDR3 sequence (DNA): TGCAGCGGGAGTTCAGATACGCAGTATTTT. It encodes CSGSSDTQYF.

This chain connects TRBV4-1 to TRBJ1-1; D unclear. This CDR3 has 14 amino acids. From germline, CDR1 is MGHRA and CDR2 YSYEKL. V lost 3 bases and J lost 11, with 19 bases in between. The CDR3 region is CASSHYGDFLGAFF. The DNA for the CDR3 is TGCGCCAGCAGCCATTATGGAGACTTCCTCGGGGCTTTCTTT.

This clone was counted a few times. The chain carries TRBV5-1 and TRBJ1-2; D is possibly TRBD1 (5 bases). Germline lookup yields CDR1 SGHRS and CDR2 YFSETQ. There are 14 residues in the CDR3. The germline V and J ends were trimmed by 3 bases and 8 bases, with 17 bases remaining between them. The DNA for the CDR3 is TGCGCCAGCAGCTCGGGGCAGTCCTTGGGAGGCTACACCTTC. It is translated as CASSSGQSLGGYTF.

V and J are TRBV6-5 and TRBJ2-1; TRBD2 agrees at 9 bases. Trimming removed 5 bases from V and 6 bases from J; junction bases left unmatched: 5. Germline V lookup: CDR1 MNHEY, CDR2 SVGAGI. CDR3 size: 14 residues. The CDR3 spells CASSPAGGINEQFF. The CDR3 DNA reads TGTGCCAGCAGTCCCGCGGGAGGGATCAATGAGCAGTTCTTC.

This chain joins TRBV5-1 and TRBJ2-7, with TRBD1 as a possible D gene (6 bases). CDR1 and CDR2 from the germline V gene are SGHRS and YFSETQ. V was pared by 4 bases and J by 6 bases, with 17 bases between. The CDR3 has 14 amino acids. CDR3 protein: CASSMGQPWPEQYF. CDR3 bases: TGCGCCAGCAGCATGGGACAACCCTGGCCCGAGCAGTACTTC. Looking up the rest from reference TRBV5-1 and TRBJ2-7 gives the full variable domain: KAGVTQTPRYLIKTRGQQVTLSCSPISGHRSVSWYQQTPGQGLQFLFEYFSETQRNKGNFPGRFSGRQFSNSRSEMNVSTLELGDSALYLCASSMGQPWPEQYFGPGTRLTVT.

The genes are TRBV27 and TRBJ2-6, with 8 bases fitting TRBD2. Germline CDR1 is MNHEY and CDR2 is SMNVEV (reference sequence). Unmatched junction bases numbered 7, after V lost 2 bases and J lost 4 bases. The CDR3 totals 17 residues. The CDR3 sequence: CASSLSGGASGANVLTF. CDR3 coding DNA: TGTGCCAGCAGTTTAAGCGGGGGCGCGTCAGGGGCCAACGTCCTGACTTTC.

The chain is built from TRBV30 and TRBJ2-7; 7 nucleotides match TRBD1. This CDR3 comprises 14 residues. The trim removed 5 bases at V and 2 bases at J, leaving 9 bases unmatched. Germline CDR1 is GTSNPN and CDR2 is SVGIG (reference sequence). The CDR3 spells CAWRTGSKAYEQYF. CDR3 sequence (DNA): TGTGCCTGGCGGACAGGTTCAAAGGCCTACGAGCAGTACTTC.

This clone showed up just a few times. V is TRBV29-1 and J is TRBJ1-1, with 7 bases matching TRBD1. Germline CDR1 reads SQVTM; CDR2 reads ANQGSEA. The CDR3 is 15 residues long. V gave up 7 bases and J gave up 5 bases; unmatched junction bases: 16. CDR3 region: CSGTRQGLPETEAFF. The CDR3 nucleotides are TGCAGCGGCACTAGACAGGGTCTTCCGGAGACTGAAGCTTTCTTT. The full variable domain, its missing parts supplied by reference TRBV29-1 and TRBJ1-1, is SAVISQKPSRDICQRGTSLTIQCQVDSQVTMMFWYRQQPGQSLTLIATANQGSEATYESGFVIDKFPISRPNLTFSTLTVSNMSPEDSSIYLCSGTRQGLPETEAFFGQGTRLTVV.

V gene TRBV27 combines with J gene TRBJ1-5; D remains ambiguous. Trimming stripped 3 bases from V and 4 bases from J, with 4 bases between. Germline values: CDR1 MNHEY, CDR2 SMNVEV (reference sequence). CDR3 size: 12 residues. The CDR3 DNA follows: TGTGCCAGCAGTTTCGCTAATCAGCCCCAGCATTTT. Protein: CASSFANQPQHF.

The chain combines TRBV7-9 with TRBJ1-1, with 9 bases aligning to TRBD1. Germline CDR1 SEHNR, CDR2 FQNEAQ (reference sequence). The trim removed 4 bases at V and 3 bases at J, leaving 3 bases unmatched. CDR3 size: 14 residues. CDR3 in amino acids: CASSSRTGDTEAFF. The CDR3, as DNA: TGTGCCAGCAGCTCCCGGACAGGGGACACTGAAGCTTTCTTT.

This clone has more than one count but fewer than ten. CDR3 nucleotide sequence: TGTGCCAGCAGGTTGACAGGGGTCGCGGAGCTGTTTTTT. The encoded protein is CASRLTGVAELFF. This chain uses TRBV7-3 with TRBJ2-2; TRBD1 matches 8 bases. The CDR3 contains 13 residues. After removal of 6 bases from V and 10 bases from J, the junction contained 7 bases not matched to a gene. The germline V gene has CDR1 SGHTA and CDR2 FQGTGA.

This clone was found a few times. The chain carries TRBV29-1 and TRBJ2-1; D remains ambiguous. CDR1 SQVTM and CDR2 ANQGSEA come from the germline V gene. The CDR3 covers 13 residues. V lost 7 bases and J lost 5, with 15 bases in between. The CDR3 DNA reads as TGCAGCGGGACGTCTGGGCTGAACAATGAGCAGTTCTTC. This translates into CSGTSGLNNEQFF.

This chain uses TRBV19 with TRBJ2-1; D is undetermined. The CDR3 has 16 residues. Germline V gene lookup returns CDR1 LNHDA and CDR2 SQIVND (reference sequence). V lost 7 bases and J 1 base, leaving 17 bases between the germline ends. The CDR3 region is CASKRWGKGSYNEQFF. Written as DNA, the CDR3 is TGTGCCAGTAAGAGGTGGGGAAAAGGGTCCTACAATGAGCAGTTCTTC. The full variable domain, in which reference TRBV19 and TRBJ2-1 provide the parts outside the CDR3, is DGGITQSPKYLFRKEGQNVTLSCEQNLNHDAMYWYRQDPGQGLRLIYYSQIVNDFQKGDIAEGYSVSREKKESFPLTVTSAQKNPTAFYLCASKRWGKGSYNEQFFGPGTRLTVL.

The J gene is TRBJ2-7, the V gene TRBV6-1; no clear D. Germline V gene lookup returns CDR1 MNHNS and CDR2 SASEGT. The germline V and J ends were trimmed by 5 bases and 0 bases, with 8 bases remaining between them. This CDR3 region has 13 residues. CDR3 protein: CASSKPYSYEQYF. In DNA form, the CDR3 reads TGTGCCAGCAGTAAACCATACTCCTACGAGCAGTACTTC.